One and the same sample provided the 9 T cell receptor beta chains below, sequenced in a study of PD-L1 blockade in urothelial cancer. TCRdb's table, derived via immunoSEQ multiplex PCR, lists solely in-frame clones and lacks some. This table holds some 100,000 clones, 91% found once. This specimen consisted of PBMCs, obtained around atezolizumab (anti-PD-L1) treatment. These receptors were obtained from a woman of 80 years or more with urothelial cancer.

The V and J genes are TRBV19 and TRBJ2-3, with 10 bases aligning to TRBD2. V shed 5 bases and J 1 base; nucleotides not matched to a gene: 3. Germline V gene lookup returns CDR1 LNHDA and CDR2 SQIVND (reference sequence). The CDR3 extends over 15 amino acids. As DNA, the CDR3 is TGTGCCAGTAGTTGGGGGACTAGCGGCACAGATACGCAGTATTTT. Translation: CASSWGTSGTDTQYF.

V gene TRBV28 combines with J gene TRBJ2-2; the D gene is possibly TRBD2 (7 bases). The CDR3 is 17 residues long. CDR1 and CDR2 (germline): MDHEN, SYDVKM. The V and J ends lost 7 bases and 1 base respectively, with 19 bases between them. The CDR3 bases are TGTGCCAGCATCCAAGGGGGGGCTAGCGGGAACACCGGGGAGCTGTTTTTT. It translates to CASIQGGASGNTGELFF.

The V and J genes are TRBV5-1 and TRBJ1-1; the D is unclear. Trimming cost V 0 bases and J 8 bases, with 11 bases left between them. Germline V gives CDR1 SGHRS, CDR2 YFSETQ. This CDR3 has 13 amino acids. The CDR3: CASSLALNNEAFF. The DNA for the CDR3 is TGCGCCAGCAGCTTGGCGCTGAACAACGAAGCTTTCTTT.

This rearrangement joins TRBV2 to TRBJ2-1; TRBD2 might be the D (5 bases). Germline lookup yields CDR1 SNHLY and CDR2 FYNNEI. The CDR3 is 14 residues long. Trimming stripped 6 bases from V and 8 bases from J, with 17 bases between. This chain's CDR3 is CASRVSEAKDEQFF. The CDR3 region has the DNA TGTGCCAGCAGGGTTAGCGAGGCCAAAGATGAGCAGTTCTTC.

V and J are TRBV6-5 and TRBJ1-1; D call uncertain. The germline V gene has CDR1 MNHEY and CDR2 SVGAGI. This CDR3 spans 11 amino acids. Trimming took 8 bases from V and 3 from J, leaving 7 bases between them. The DNA for the CDR3 is TGTGCCAGCCTACAGTACACTGAAGCTTTCTTT. Protein: CASLQYTEAFF.

The rearrangement joins TRBV5-1 to TRBJ1-2; 8 bases map to TRBD1. The J segment lost 3 bases and the V segment lost 0 bases, leaving 4 bases of the junction unmatched. The CDR3 is 15 amino acids. Germline V gives CDR1 SGHRS, CDR2 YFSETQ. In DNA, the CDR3 is TGCGCCAGCAGCTTGGAGGACAGGGAGCACTATGGCTACACCTTC. Its translation is CASSLEDREHYGYTF.

The chain is built from TRBV16 and TRBJ1-1; D possibly corresponds to TRBD1 (5 bases). V lost 3 bases to trimming and J lost 0 bases, with 5 bases between them. Germline assignment: CDR1 KGHSY and CDR2 FQNENV. The CDR3 sequence is 13 residues long. CDR3 protein: CASSQDMNTEAFF. The CDR3 coding sequence is TGTGCCAGCAGCCAGGACATGAACACTGAAGCTTTCTTT. Filled out from reference TRBV16 and TRBJ1-1, the complete variable domain reads GEEVAQTPKHLVRGEGQKAKLYCAPIKGHSYVFWYQQVLKNEFKFLISFQNENVFDETGMPKERFSAKCLPNSPCSLEIQATKLEDSAVYFCASSQDMNTEAFFGQGTRLTVV.

The chain recombines TRBV28 with TRBJ2-1, with 7 positions matching TRBD1. Trimming took 4 bases from V and 7 from J; bases not matched to a gene: 4. The CDR3 runs to 13 residues. Germline V gene sequence: CDR1 MDHEN, CDR2 SYDVKM. The CDR3 bases are TGTGCCAGCAGTTGGACAGGCCAGAATGAGCAGTTCTTC. As protein: CASSWTGQNEQFF. The full variable domain, in which reference TRBV28 and TRBJ2-1 provide the parts outside the CDR3, is DVKVTQSSRYLVKRTGEKVFLECVQDMDHENMFWYRQDPGLGLRLIYFSYDVKMKEKGDIPEGYSVSREKKERFSLILESASTNQTSMYLCASSWTGQNEQFFGPGTRLTVL.

V is TRBV9 and J is TRBJ1-1; D gene ambiguous. Germline CDR1 is SGDLS and CDR2 is YYNGEE. This CDR3 has 14 residues. V was cut by 3 bases and J by 4 bases, with 13 bases left in between. DNA for the CDR3: TGTGCCAGCAGCGAGTCCCTAGAGGGCACTGAAGCTTTCTTT. Protein: CASSESLEGTEAFF.